Listed below are T cell receptor beta chains from one sample, sequenced in a study. TCRdb ran MiXCR on the RT-PCR reads and lists one entry per CDR3 protein. The sample carries almost 700,000 distinct CDR3 sequences, around 14% recorded once. The sequencing sample was made of memory CD4+ T cells from blood. All receptors come from a female donor in good health, serving as a healthy control. CDR3s include the opening cysteine and the closing phenylalanine or tryptophan. A D gene is named only where the DNA matches it firmly. Clone size is shown for a subset of rows, as once, few, many or a class of expanded clone.

v_gene	j_gene	d_gene	abundance	CDR3aa	CDR3nt
TRBV9	TRBJ1-1	.	few	CASSVQTNTEAFF	TGTGCCAGCAGCGTCCAAACGAACACTGAAGCTTTCTTT
TRBV13	TRBJ2-7	.	few	CASRDRFNEQYF	TGTGCCTCACGAGACAGATTCAACGAGCAGTACTTC
TRBV7-9	TRBJ1-2	TRBD1	few	CASSLDFGTGQGYTF	TGTGCCAGCAGCTTAGATTTCGGGACAGGGCAAGGCTACACCTTC
TRBV4-3	TRBJ2-1	.	many	CASSRALASEQFF	TGCGCCAGCAGCCGGGCCTTAGCTAGTGAGCAGTTCTTC
TRBV27	TRBJ2-1	TRBD1	many	CASRTDRGSYNEQFF	TGTGCCAGCAGGACGGACAGGGGCTCCTACAATGAGCAGTTCTTC
TRBV10-2	TRBJ1-2	TRBD1	.	CASSEGQGGSYGYTF	TGCGCCAGCAGTGAGGGGCAGGGGGGCAGCTATGGCTACACCTTC
TRBV4-2	TRBJ2-3	.	many	CASSQDRRPGADTQYF	TGTGCCAGCAGCCAAGATCGCCGACCCGGGGCGGATACGCAGTATTTT
TRBV7-6	TRBJ2-2	.	.	CASSLGLESTGELFF	TGTGCCAGCAGCTTAGGTTTAGAAAGCACCGGGGAGCTGTTTTTT
TRBV6-5	TRBJ2-2	.	few	CASSRPQGKEGELFF	TGTGCCAGCAGTCGTCCCCAGGGGAAGGAGGGGGAGCTGTTTTTT
TRBV5-1	TRBJ2-5	.	few	CASSFNLASAGTQYF	TGCGCCAGCAGCTTTAATCTAGCGAGCGCTGGGACCCAGTACTTC
TRBV28	TRBJ1-4	.	few	CASRGGGNEKLFF	TGTGCCAGCAGAGGGGGGGGTAATGAAAAACTGTTTTTT
TRBV15	TRBJ1-5	.	many	CATSRDLPRGSNQPQHF	TGTGCCACCAGCAGAGATCTACCCCGGGGTAGCAATCAGCCCCAGCATTTT
TRBV20-1	TRBJ1-1	.	few	CSARERVGPNTEAFF	TGCAGTGCTAGAGAACGCGTGGGGCCGAACACTGAAGCTTTCTTT
TRBV6-2/TRBV6-3	TRBJ2-1	TRBD2	many	CASSSWTSGGYNEQFF	TGTGCCAGCAGTTCCTGGACTAGCGGGGGTTACAATGAGCAGTTCTTC
TRBV5-1	TRBJ1-6	.	.	CASSALPPDLYNSPLHF	TGCGCCAGCAGCGCCCTCCCACCGGACCTCTATAATTCACCCCTCCACTTT
TRBV25-1	TRBJ2-3	TRBD2	.	CASSEFTAGGLLDTQYF	TGTGCCAGCAGTGAATTTACGGCGGGAGGCTTGCTAGATACGCAGTATTTT
TRBV28	TRBJ2-6	TRBD1	many	CASRAGTGRTGANVLTF	TGTGCCAGCAGAGCCGGGACAGGACGTACTGGGGCCAACGTCCTGACTTTC
TRBV7-2	TRBJ2-3	TRBD2	few	CASKEGLAGDTQYF	TGTGCCAGCAAGGAGGGGCTAGCGGGGGATACGCAGTATTTT
TRBV20-1	TRBJ1-3	TRBD1	.	CSARHKDRVGNTIYF	TGCAGTGCTAGACACAAAGACAGGGTGGGAAACACCATATATTTT
TRBV28	TRBJ1-3	.	.	CASSLFKDTIYF	TGTGCCAGCAGTTTATTTAAGGACACCATATATTTT
TRBV20-1	TRBJ2-2	.	.	CSARRGPGELFF	TGCAGTGCTAGGAGGGGTCCCGGGGAGCTGTTTTTT
TRBV7-2	TRBJ2-7	.	few	CASSLVQGFNYEQYF	TGTGCCAGCAGCTTGGTTCAGGGATTTAACTACGAGCAGTACTTC
TRBV27	TRBJ2-1	TRBD2	few	CASSTPTSGGKEGPSYNEQFF	TGTGCCAGCAGTACACCGACTAGCGGTGGAAAAGAGGGCCCCTCCTACAATGAGCAGTTCTTC
TRBV6-2/TRBV6-3	TRBJ1-5	.	many	CASSTGTLNQPQHF	TGTGCCAGCAGTACCGGGACGCTCAATCAGCCCCAGCATTTT
TRBV6-1	TRBJ2-3	.	many	CASGFSDSTDTQYF	TGTGCCAGCGGATTCTCTGACTCGACAGATACGCAGTATTTT
TRBV7-2	TRBJ2-1	.	few	CASSFRNSYNEQFF	TGTGCCAGCAGCTTTCGGAACTCCTACAATGAGCAGTTCTTC
TRBV27	TRBJ1-4	.	.	CASKTAGATNEKLFF	TGTGCCAGCAAAACGGCAGGCGCAACTAATGAAAAACTGTTTTTT
TRBV4-3	TRBJ2-1	TRBD2	.	CASSQEQPGLAGFNEQFF	TGCGCCAGCAGCCAAGAGCAACCGGGACTAGCGGGATTCAATGAGCAGTTCTTC
TRBV14	TRBJ1-1	.	.	CASSATMNTEAFF	TGTGCCAGCAGCGCCACCATGAACACTGAAGCTTTCTTT
TRBV6-5	TRBJ1-4	.	many	CASSVTGGTVEKLFF	TGTGCCAGCAGTGTGACAGGAGGGACCGTTGAAAAACTGTTTTTT
TRBV12-3/TRBV12-4	TRBJ2-2	.	.	CASSQGFRTGELFF	TGTGCCAGCAGCCAGGGTTTCAGGACCGGGGAGCTGTTTTTT
TRBV7-2	TRBJ2-4	.	.	CASSQEGKNIQYF	TGTGCCAGCAGCCAAGAGGGCAAAAACATTCAGTACTTC
TRBV11-3	TRBJ2-3	.	few	CASSLDALVDTQYF	TGTGCCAGCAGCTTAGACGCTTTGGTAGATACGCAGTATTTT
TRBV7-3	TRBJ2-5	TRBD2	.	CASSPAGDQETQYF	TGTGCCAGCAGCCCCGCGGGGGATCAAGAGACCCAGTACTTC
TRBV29-1	TRBJ1-2	.	.	CSVTKGRGYGYTF	TGCAGCGTCACGAAGGGCAGGGGCTATGGCTACACCTTC
TRBV9	TRBJ2-1	TRBD2	.	CASSTSQVAGLEHEQFF	TGTGCCAGCAGTACTAGTCAGGTAGCGGGACTAGAACATGAGCAGTTCTTC
TRBV20-1	TRBJ1-1	TRBD1	many	CSASSPTGEGMNTEAFF	TGCAGTGCTAGTTCCCCGACAGGGGAGGGGATGAACACTGAAGCTTTCTTT
TRBV5-6	TRBJ1-1	.	few	CASSPVGWVTEAFF	TGTGCCAGCAGCCCCGTTGGATGGGTCACTGAAGCTTTCTTT
TRBV5-1	TRBJ2-5	.	.	CASSFGRAGETQYF	TGCGCCAGCAGCTTCGGTAGGGCGGGGGAGACCCAGTACTTC
TRBV5-1	TRBJ2-2	.	.	CASSLVVDSANTGELFF	TGCGCCAGCAGCTTGGTCGTGGACAGCGCGAACACCGGGGAGCTGTTTTTT
TRBV4-3	TRBJ2-1	TRBD2	.	CASSQGSTSGSGGEQFF	TGCGCCAGCAGCCAAGGGTCGACTAGCGGGAGTGGCGGGGAGCAGTTCTTC